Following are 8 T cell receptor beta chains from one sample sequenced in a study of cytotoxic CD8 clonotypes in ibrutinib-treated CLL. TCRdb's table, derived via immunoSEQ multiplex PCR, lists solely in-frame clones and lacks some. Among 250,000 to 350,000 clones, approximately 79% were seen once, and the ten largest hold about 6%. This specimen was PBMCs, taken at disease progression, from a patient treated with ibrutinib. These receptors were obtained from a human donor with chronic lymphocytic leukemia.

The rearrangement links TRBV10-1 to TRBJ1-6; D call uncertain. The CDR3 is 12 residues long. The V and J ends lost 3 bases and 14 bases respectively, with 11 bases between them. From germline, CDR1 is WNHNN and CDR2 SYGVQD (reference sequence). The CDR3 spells CASSDPGKTLHF. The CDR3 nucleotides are TGCGCCAGCAGTGACCCGGGAAAAACCCTCCACTTT.

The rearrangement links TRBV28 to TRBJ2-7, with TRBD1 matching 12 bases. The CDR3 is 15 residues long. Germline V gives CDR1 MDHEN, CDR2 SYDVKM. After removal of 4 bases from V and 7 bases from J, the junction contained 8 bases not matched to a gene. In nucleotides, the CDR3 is TGTGCCAGCAGTTCCCCGGGACAGGGGGCTTGGGAGCAGTACTTC. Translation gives CASSSPGQGAWEQYF.

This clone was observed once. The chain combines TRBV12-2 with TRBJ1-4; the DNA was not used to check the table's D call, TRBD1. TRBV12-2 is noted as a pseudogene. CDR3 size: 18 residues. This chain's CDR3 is CASRLFIGTGGTWEKLFF. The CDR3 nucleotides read TGTGCAAGTCGCTTATTTATTGGGACAGGGGGAACCTGGGAAAAACTGTTTTTT.

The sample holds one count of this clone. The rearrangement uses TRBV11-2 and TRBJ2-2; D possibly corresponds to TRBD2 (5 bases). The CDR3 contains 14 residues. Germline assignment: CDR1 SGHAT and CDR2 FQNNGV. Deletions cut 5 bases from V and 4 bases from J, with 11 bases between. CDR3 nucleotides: TGTGCCAGCAGCGGAAGCGGCTTCACCGGGGAGCTGTTTTTT. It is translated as CASSGSGFTGELFF.

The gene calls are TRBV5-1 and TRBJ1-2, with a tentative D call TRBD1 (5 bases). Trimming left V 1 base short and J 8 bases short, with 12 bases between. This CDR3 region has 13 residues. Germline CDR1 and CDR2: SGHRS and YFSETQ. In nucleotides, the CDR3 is TGCGCCAGCAGCTTGTATCAGGGCCACGGCTACACCTTC. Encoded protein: CASSLYQGHGYTF.

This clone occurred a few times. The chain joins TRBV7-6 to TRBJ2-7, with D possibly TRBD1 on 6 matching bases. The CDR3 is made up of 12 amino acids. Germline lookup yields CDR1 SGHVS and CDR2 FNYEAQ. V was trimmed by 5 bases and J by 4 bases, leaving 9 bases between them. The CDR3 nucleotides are TGTGCCAGCAGCGCAGACAGGTACGAGCAGTACTTC. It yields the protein CASSADRYEQYF.

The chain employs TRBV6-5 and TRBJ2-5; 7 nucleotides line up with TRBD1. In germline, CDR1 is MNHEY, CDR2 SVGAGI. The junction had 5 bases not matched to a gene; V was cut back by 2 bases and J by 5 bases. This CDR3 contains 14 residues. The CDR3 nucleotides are TGTGCCAGCAGTTACCTGGACAGGCCGGAGACCCAGTACTTC. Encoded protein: CASSYLDRPETQYF.

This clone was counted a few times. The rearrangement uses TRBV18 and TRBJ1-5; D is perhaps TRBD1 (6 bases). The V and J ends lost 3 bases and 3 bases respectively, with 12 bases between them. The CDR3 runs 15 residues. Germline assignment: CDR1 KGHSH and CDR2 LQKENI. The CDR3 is CASSPAVGANQPQHF. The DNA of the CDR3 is TGTGCCAGCTCACCGGCTGTGGGGGCCAATCAGCCCCAGCATTTT.